The rows below give T cell receptor beta chains drawn from one sample of a study of monozygotic twins with inflammatory bowel disease. TCRdb reanalyzed the 5' RACE reads and collapses them to one entry per CDR3 protein, without DNA. The sample spans some 450,000 distinct CDR3 sequences; the ten largest clones claim about 2.6%. The sample taken for sequencing was blood. These receptors were obtained from a human donor with ulcerative colitis or Crohn's disease, or a healthy co-twin of an affected twin (not recorded which). The CDR3 runs from the conserved cysteine through the conserved F or W. The order of the fields is V gene, J gene, CDR3 protein.

>TRBV29-1|TRBJ2-7
CSVRPGQGAPAYEQYF
>TRBV6-5|TRBJ2-2
CASSYGGRGGELFF
>TRBV28|TRBJ2-1
CASSLEQTFYNEQFF
>TRBV5-1|TRBJ2-5
CASSSGQGETQYF
>TRBV12-3/TRBV12-4|TRBJ2-1
CASSGTGNNEQFF
>TRBV12-3/TRBV12-4|TRBJ2-1
CASEAGRVDGEQFF
>TRBV4-3|TRBJ1-5
CASSQDLDRGDTNQPQHF
>TRBV4-1|TRBJ2-1
CASSVTGDYEQFF
>TRBV6-1|TRBJ1-1
CASSVDRASTEAFF
>TRBV12-3/TRBV12-4|TRBJ2-1
CASFTSGSYNEQFF
>TRBV6-4|TRBJ2-2
CASRPDRGHGGELFF
>TRBV7-2|TRBJ2-5
CASSLGRTSGTQETQYF
>TRBV7-3|TRBJ2-1
CASSSSGGAGVEQFF
>TRBV7-2|TRBJ2-7
CASRGPSSYKQYF
>TRBV10-3|TRBJ1-4
CAISEGGPNEKLFF
>TRBV12-3/TRBV12-4|TRBJ1-5
CASSLGPTLTGVGQPQHF
>TRBV20-1|TRBJ1-1
CSAIGQKTEAFF
>TRBV20-1|TRBJ2-7
CSGIDGVTNYEQYF
>TRBV7-2|TRBJ2-3
CASRNRGLSTDTQYF
>TRBV5-6|TRBJ2-7
CASSPGQGKLTYEQYF
>TRBV5-5|TRBJ2-6
CASSLGTSLSGANVLTF
>TRBV28|TRBJ1-1
CASRVSSGMEGAFF
>TRBV19|TRBJ1-1
CASSIGGLTEAFF
>TRBV7-9|TRBJ2-5
CASSLTSGRETQYF
>TRBV4-1|TRBJ2-7
CASSQGFGYEQYF
>TRBV2|TRBJ1-2
CASSVVQDYGYTF
>TRBV5-1|TRBJ2-3
CASSSRTVRPVSGGGTDTQYF
>TRBV5-4|TRBJ2-5
CASSSGLAGIQETQYF
>TRBV7-2|TRBJ1-5
CASSIQGPRQPQHF
>TRBV20-1|TRBJ1-5
CSARPSPGQPQHF